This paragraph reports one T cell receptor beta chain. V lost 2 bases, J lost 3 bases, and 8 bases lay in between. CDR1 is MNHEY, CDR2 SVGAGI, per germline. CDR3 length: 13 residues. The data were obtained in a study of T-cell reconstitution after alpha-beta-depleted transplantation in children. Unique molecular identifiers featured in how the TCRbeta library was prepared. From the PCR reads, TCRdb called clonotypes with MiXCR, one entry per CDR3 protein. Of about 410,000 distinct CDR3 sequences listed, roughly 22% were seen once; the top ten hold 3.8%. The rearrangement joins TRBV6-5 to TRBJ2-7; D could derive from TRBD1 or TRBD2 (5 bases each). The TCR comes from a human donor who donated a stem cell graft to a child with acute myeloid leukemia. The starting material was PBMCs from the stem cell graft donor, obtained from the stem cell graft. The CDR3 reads CASSYGTRYEQYF. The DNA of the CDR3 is TGTGCCAGCAGTTACGGGACCCGCTACGAGCAGTACTTC.